These 2 T cell receptor beta chains were all obtained from the same sample, sequenced in a study of T cell responses to AZD1222 COVID-19 vaccine. Using immunoSEQ multiplex PCR, the repertoire was profiled, and TCRdb retains in-frame clones only, with some absent. This sample has 42,000 or so clones, with about nine tenths found just once. Sequencing used peripheral blood, obtained 28 days after the second dose of the MenACWY control vaccine. The origin of the receptors is an adult who received the MenACWY meningococcal vaccine as a control.

The gene calls are TRBV6-5 and TRBJ1-5, with a possible D match to TRBD1 (5 bases). Germline-derived CDR1 and CDR2 are MNHEY and SVGAGI. The CDR3 is 13 amino acids. Trimming left V 6 bases short and J 2 bases short, with 8 bases between. The CDR3 coding sequence is TGTGCCAGCAGAGGGGACGGCAATCAGCCCCAGCATTTT. It is translated as CASRGDGNQPQHF.

The V call is TRBV5-1, the J call TRBJ1-3; D possibly corresponds to TRBD1 (6 bases). Germline V gives CDR1 SGHRS, CDR2 YFSETQ. This CDR3 contains 16 residues. V was trimmed by 0 bases and J by 4 bases, leaving 14 bases between them. The CDR3 protein is CASSLAGGRFGNTIYF. In DNA, the CDR3 is TGCGCCAGCAGCTTGGCCGGGGGGCGCTTCGGAAACACCATATATTTT. Full variable domain (rest looked up from reference TRBV5-1 and TRBJ1-3): KAGVTQTPRYLIKTRGQQVTLSCSPISGHRSVSWYQQTPGQGLQFLFEYFSETQRNKGNFPGRFSGRQFSNSRSEMNVSTLELGDSALYLCASSLAGGRFGNTIYFGEGSWLTVV.